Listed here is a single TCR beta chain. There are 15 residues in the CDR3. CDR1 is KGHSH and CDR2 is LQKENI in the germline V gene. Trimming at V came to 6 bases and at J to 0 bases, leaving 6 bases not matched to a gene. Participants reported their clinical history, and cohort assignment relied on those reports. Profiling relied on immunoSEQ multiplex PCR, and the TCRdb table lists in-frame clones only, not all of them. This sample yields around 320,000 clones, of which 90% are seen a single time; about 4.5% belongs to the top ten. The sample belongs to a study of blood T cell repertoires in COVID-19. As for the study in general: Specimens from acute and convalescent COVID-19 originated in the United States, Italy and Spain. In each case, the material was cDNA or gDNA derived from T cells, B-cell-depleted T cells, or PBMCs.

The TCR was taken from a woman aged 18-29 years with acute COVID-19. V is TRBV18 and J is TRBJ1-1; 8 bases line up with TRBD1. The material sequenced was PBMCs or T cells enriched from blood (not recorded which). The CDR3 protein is CASSVDRVMNTEAFF. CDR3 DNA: TGTGCCAGCTCGGTGGACAGGGTCATGAACACTGAAGCTTTCTTT.